Shown below are 5 T cell receptor beta chains from a single sample sequenced in a study of blood T cell repertoires in COVID-19. The repertoire was sequenced with immunoSEQ multiplex PCR; TCRdb's copy has only in-frame clones and lacks some. The sample consists of about 72,000 clones, around four fifths of them appearing once. Sequenced: peripheral blood. These receptors were collected from an elderly woman with acute or convalescent COVID-19.

This chain connects TRBV6-5 to TRBJ1-3, with no clear D. Trimming took 0 bases from V and 2 from J, leaving 8 bases between them. The CDR3 is 15 amino acids. CDR1 is MNHEY, CDR2 SVGAGI, per germline. As DNA, the CDR3 is TGTGCCAGCAGTTACTCACAGTCCCCTGGAAACACCATATATTTT. It translates to CASSYSQSPGNTIYF.

This rearrangement joins TRBV15 to TRBJ1-1, with 8 bases that match TRBD1. This CDR3 spans 15 amino acids. The junction had 7 bases not matched to a gene; V was cut back by 6 bases and J by 1 base. Germline values: CDR1 LNHNV, CDR2 YYDKDF (reference sequence). The CDR3 loop is CATSIEGTGNTEAFF. For the CDR3, the DNA is TGTGCCACCAGTATAGAGGGGACAGGGAACACTGAAGCTTTCTTT.

This clone was seen a handful of times. The chain carries TRBV7-9 and TRBJ2-4, with TRBD2 matching 8 bases. The germline V gene has CDR1 SEHNR and CDR2 FQNEAQ (reference sequence). CDR3 length: 14 amino acids. V was clipped by 5 bases and J by 6 bases; unmatched bases: 6. CDR3 nucleotide sequence: TGTGCCAGCAGCCGGACTAGCAGTACAAACATTCAGTACTTC. It is translated as CASSRTSSTNIQYF.

This clone appeared a single time. The chain uses TRBV5-4 and TRBJ2-6; 7 bases match TRBD1. V lost 0 bases to trimming and J lost 4 bases; unmatched junction nucleotides: 4. The CDR3 is made up of 16 amino acids. The V gene's germline CDR1 is SGHNT and CDR2 YYREEE (reference sequence). CDR3 region: CASSLEGARGANVLTF. As DNA, the CDR3 is TGTGCCAGCAGCTTGGAGGGGGCGCGCGGGGCCAACGTCCTGACTTTC.

The chain recombines TRBV19 with TRBJ2-3, with TRBD2 matching 8 bases. Germline loops: CDR1 LNHDA, CDR2 SQIVND (reference sequence). V lost 6 bases and J lost 9; bases outside the gene matches: 20. The CDR3 has 17 residues. The CDR3 spells CASRRFGRERESGTQYF. CDR3 bases: TGTGCCAGTAGGCGGTTCGGAAGAGAGCGGGAGAGTGGGACGCAGTATTTT.